This T cell receptor beta chain derives from a study of OX40 agonist ivuxolimab in advanced cancers. In the study overall: Patients achieving partial responses numbered three: one hepatocellular carcinoma case and two cutaneous melanoma cases.

The data were produced by immunoSEQ multiplex PCR, yet TCRdb's version contains in-frame clones alone and is incomplete. This sample has approximately 76,000 clones, with more than 75% found just once. Systemic immunosuppression or a history of autoimmune disease excluded patients. The CDR3 length is 14 residues. V lost 0 bases and J 4 bases, leaving 7 bases between the germline ends. CDR1 SGHRS and CDR2 YFSETQ come from the germline V gene. The V call is TRBV5-1, the J call TRBJ1-4; D remains unclear. The receptor's source is an adult with an advanced solid tumor such as melanoma, head and neck, liver or kidney cancer. The sequenced sample was CD4+ or CD8+ T cells sorted from blood, obtained in a trial of the OX40 agonist ivuxolimab. The CDR3 DNA is TGCGCCAGCAGCTTGGATGGCCTTAATGAAAAACTGTTTTTT. It is translated as CASSLDGLNEKLFF.